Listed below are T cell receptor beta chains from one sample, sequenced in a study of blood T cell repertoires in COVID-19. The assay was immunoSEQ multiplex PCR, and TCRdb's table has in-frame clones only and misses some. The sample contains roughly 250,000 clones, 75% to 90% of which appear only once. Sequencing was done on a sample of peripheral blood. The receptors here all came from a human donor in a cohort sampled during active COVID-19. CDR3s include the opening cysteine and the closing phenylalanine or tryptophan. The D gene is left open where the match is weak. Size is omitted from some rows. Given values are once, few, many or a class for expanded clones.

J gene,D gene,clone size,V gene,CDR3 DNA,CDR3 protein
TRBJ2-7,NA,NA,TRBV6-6,TGTGCCAGCAGTTACCCGGGGGATCTAGCGGAGCAGTACTTC,CASSYPGDLAEQYF
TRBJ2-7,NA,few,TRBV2,TGTGCCAGCAGTTGGGCCTCGGAGCAGTACTTC,CASSWASEQYF
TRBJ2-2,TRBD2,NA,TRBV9,TGTGCCAGCAGCCCCCGGCTAGCGGGAGTCCTCGGGGAGCTGTTTTTT,CASSPRLAGVLGELFF
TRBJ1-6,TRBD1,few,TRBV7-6,TGTGCCAGCAGCCCAGCGAGGACAGGGGGCCGTTCACCCCTCCACTTT,CASSPARTGGRSPLHF
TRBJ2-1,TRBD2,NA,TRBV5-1,TGCGCCAGCAGCTTGGTGGTAGCGGGGGATGAGCAGTTCTTC,CASSLVVAGDEQFF
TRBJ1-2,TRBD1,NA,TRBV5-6,TGTGCCAGCAGCTTGATTGACAGGGGGCTTGGTGGCTACACCTTC,CASSLIDRGLGGYTF
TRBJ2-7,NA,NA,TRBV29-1,TGCAGCGGGGGTGTCCCAGGGATTCCCGAGCAGTACTTC,CSGGVPGIPEQYF
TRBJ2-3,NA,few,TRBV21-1,TGTGCCAGCAGCAATCTTGAAGCGGGAGGGCCTTGTAGGTTAGATACGCAGTATTTT,CASSNLEAGGPCRLDTQYF
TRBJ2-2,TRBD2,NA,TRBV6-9,TGTGCCAGCGACTATACTAGCGGAGAGAACACCGGGGAGCTGTTTTTT,CASDYTSGENTGELFF
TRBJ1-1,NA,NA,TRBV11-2,TGTGCCAGCAGCTTGATCGATTGGGGGCGCGGTTGGGGAGCTTTCTTT,CASSLIDWGRGWGAFF
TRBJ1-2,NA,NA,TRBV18,TGTGCCAGCTCACCCTCCAGGACAGAGGGCTACACCTTC,CASSPSRTEGYTF
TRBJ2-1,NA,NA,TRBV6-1,TGTGCCAGCAGTGAAAGTCTTTGGTCGAGCTATGAGCAGTTCTTC,CASSESLWSSYEQFF
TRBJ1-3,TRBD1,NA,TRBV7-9,TGTGCCAGCAGCTCACGTGGACAGGGTCGAAACACCATATATTTT,CASSSRGQGRNTIYF
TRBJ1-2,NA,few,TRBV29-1,TGCAGCGTTGCCGGCGCGGGCAGTAACTATGGCTACACCTTC,CSVAGAGSNYGYTF
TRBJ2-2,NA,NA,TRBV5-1,TGCGCCAGCAGCTTGGCCCCGTCCGGGGAGCTGTTTTTT,CASSLAPSGELFF
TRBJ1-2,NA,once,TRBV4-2,TGTGCCAGCAGCCAAGTACAGGGACGAGCTAACTATGGCTACACCTTC,CASSQVQGRANYGYTF
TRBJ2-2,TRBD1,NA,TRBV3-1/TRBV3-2,TGTGCCAGCAGCTCTAATACAGGGGCGCTCACCGGGGAGCTGTTTTTT,CASSSNTGALTGELFF
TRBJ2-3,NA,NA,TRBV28,TGTGCCAGCAGTACGGCAAATCAGGGTACGCAGTATTTT,CASSTANQGTQYF
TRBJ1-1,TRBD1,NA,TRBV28,TGTGCCAGCAGTTCCGGGACAGGGCGGACTGAAGCTTTCTTT,CASSSGTGRTEAFF
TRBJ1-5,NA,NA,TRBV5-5,TGTGCCAGCAGCTTGGGCTTCGGTAGCAATCAGCCCCAGCATTTT,CASSLGFGSNQPQHF
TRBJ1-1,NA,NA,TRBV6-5,TGTGCCACCAAGAATCGAATAGGGGTGAACACTGAAGCTTTCTTT,CATKNRIGVNTEAFF
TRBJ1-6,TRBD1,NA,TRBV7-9,TGTGCCAGCAGGGGGACAGGGACTAATTCACCCCTCCACTTT,CASRGTGTNSPLHF
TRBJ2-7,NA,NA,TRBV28,TGTGCCAGCACCCCTGGGCCCCGGACCTACGAGCAGTACTTC,CASTPGPRTYEQYF
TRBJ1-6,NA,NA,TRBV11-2,TGTGCCAGCACCCGAGGGGGTGGCAATAATTCACCCCTCCACTTT,CASTRGGGNNSPLHF
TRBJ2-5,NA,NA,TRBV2,TGTGCCAGCAGGGAAACTCAAGAGACCCAGTACTTC,CASRETQETQYF
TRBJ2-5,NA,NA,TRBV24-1,TGTGCCACCAGTGATCCAGGAACGGGGGAGACCCAGTACTTC,CATSDPGTGETQYF
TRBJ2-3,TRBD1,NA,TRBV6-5,TGTGCCAGCAGTTACCAGGGGGGCACAGATACGCAGTATTTT,CASSYQGGTDTQYF
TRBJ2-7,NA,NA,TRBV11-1,TGTGCCAGCAGCTTCCCAGCGGGTACGCCGTACGAGCAGTACTTC,CASSFPAGTPYEQYF
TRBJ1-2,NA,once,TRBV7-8,TGTGCCAGCAGCCCAAGCGGCGCTTCACGTCATGGCTACACCTTC,CASSPSGASRHGYTF
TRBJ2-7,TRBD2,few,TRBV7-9,TGTGCCAGCAGCTTGGGGCTAGCGGGAGGGATGTACGAGCAGTACTTC,CASSLGLAGGMYEQYF
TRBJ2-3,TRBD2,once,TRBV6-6,TGTGCCAGCAGTCTCCTCGCTTCTAGCGGACTCACAGATACGCAGTATTTT,CASSLLASSGLTDTQYF
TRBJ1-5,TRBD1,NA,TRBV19,TGTGCCAGTAGTCCGGGACAGAATAGCAATCAGCCCCAGCATTTT,CASSPGQNSNQPQHF
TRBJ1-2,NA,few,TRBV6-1,TGTGCCAGCAGTGAAGTTGGTAGGTCTAGCTATGGCTACACCTTC,CASSEVGRSSYGYTF
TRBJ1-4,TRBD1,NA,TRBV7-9,TGTGCCAGCAGCTTAGTTTTACAGGGGAATGAAAAACTGTTTTTT,CASSLVLQGNEKLFF
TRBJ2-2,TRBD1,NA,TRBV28,TGTGCCAGCAGTCACTGGGACAGCCAGGGATCCGGGGAGCTGTTTTTT,CASSHWDSQGSGELFF
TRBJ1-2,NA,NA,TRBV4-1,TGCGCCAGCAGCCTCGAGACAGGCCATGGCTACACCTTC,CASSLETGHGYTF
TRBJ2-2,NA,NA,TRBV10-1,TGCGCCAGCAGTCGTGACATGAGCAGCACCGGGGAGCTGTTTTTT,CASSRDMSSTGELFF
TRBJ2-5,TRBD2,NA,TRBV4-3,TGCGCCAGCAGCCAAGATCAAGCGGGGCAAGAGACCCAGTACTTC,CASSQDQAGQETQYF
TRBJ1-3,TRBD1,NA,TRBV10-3,TGTGCCATCAGCCGACAGGGCCTCTCTGGAAACACCATATATTTT,CAISRQGLSGNTIYF
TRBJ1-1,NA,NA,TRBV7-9,TGTGCCAGCAGCTTGAGGGACAATGGCTTAACTGAAGCTTTCTTT,CASSLRDNGLTEAFF
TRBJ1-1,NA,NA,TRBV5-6,TGTGCCAGCAGCTACGGACAGATGCTGAACACTGAAGCTTTCTTT,CASSYGQMLNTEAFF
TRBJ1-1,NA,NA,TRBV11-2,TGTGCCAGCAGCCTTTACAGGGAGGGGGCTGAAGCTTTCTTT,CASSLYREGAEAFF
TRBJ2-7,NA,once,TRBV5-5,TGTGCCAGCAGCTTGGCCTCAGGGAACCCCTACGAGCAGTACTTC,CASSLASGNPYEQYF
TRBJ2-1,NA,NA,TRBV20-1,TGCAGTGCTAATTTAGGAGGCAAAGGCCTCTTC,CSANLGGKGLF
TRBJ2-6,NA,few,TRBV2,TGTGCCAGCAGTGTCTGGGGGCCGGTGTCTGGGGCCAACGTCCTGACTTTC,CASSVWGPVSGANVLTF
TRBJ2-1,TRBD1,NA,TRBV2,TGTGCCAGCAGTGAAAGGGGGCAAATATACAATGAGCAGTTCTTC,CASSERGQIYNEQFF
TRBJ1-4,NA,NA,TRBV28,TGTGCCAGCCGTGCGGGGCCGGCAGCAACTAATGAAAAACTGTTTTTT,CASRAGPAATNEKLFF
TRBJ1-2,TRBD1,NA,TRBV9,TGTGCCAGCAGCCCTTCAGGGGGGTACTATGGCTACACCTTC,CASSPSGGYYGYTF
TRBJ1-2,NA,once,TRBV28,TGTGCCAGCAGTTTAGCGAGCTATGGCTACACCTTC,CASSLASYGYTF
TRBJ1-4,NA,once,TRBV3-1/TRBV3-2,TGTGCCAGCAGCCAAGTGCAGGGGCGTAGGGAAGAACTGTTTTTT,CASSQVQGRREELFF
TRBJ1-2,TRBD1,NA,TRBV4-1,TGCGCCAGCAGCCACCCCGGGACAGGGGGCTCTGGCTACACCTTC,CASSHPGTGGSGYTF
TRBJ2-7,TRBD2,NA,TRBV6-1,TGTGCCAGCAGTGAAACTAGCGGGAGCTATACCTACGAGCAGTACTTC,CASSETSGSYTYEQYF
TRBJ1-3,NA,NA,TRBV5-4,TGTGCCAGCAGCTGGACCGGGGGAGGAAACACCATATATTTT,CASSWTGGGNTIYF